One T cell receptor beta chain is described in this entry. Its antigen is not identified. TCRdb ran MiXCR on the 5' RACE reads and lists one entry per CDR3 protein. The sample holds about 700,000 distinct CDR3 sequences, around a fifth seen once. The source of the sample is a study of CD8 T cells in ankylosing spondylitis. Findings and limits, study-wide: For ankylosing spondylitis blood, a TCR beta motif of eight or nine highly homologous variants appeared characteristic.

Sequenced: blood, either unsorted or a sorted T cell fraction (not recorded which). The sequence derives from a male donor with ankylosing spondylitis.

The CDR3 here is CASSLGSGGRHYTQYF. In DNA form, the CDR3 reads TGTGCCAGCAGTTTAGGTTCCGGCGGGAGGCACTATACCCAGTACTTC. The V gene is TRBV12-3 or TRBV12-4, the J gene TRBJ2-5, with TRBD2 matching 8 bases. The CDR3 is 16 residues long. J gave up 8 bases and V 1 base, and 12 bases lay outside the gene matches.